A single sample is the source of the 3 T cell receptor beta chains below, sequenced in a study of blood T cell repertoires in COVID-19. Using immunoSEQ multiplex PCR, the repertoire was profiled, and TCRdb retains in-frame clones only, with some absent. The sample lists 250,000 to 300,000 clones, around four fifths occurring once. The sample was PBMCs or T cells enriched from blood (not recorded which). All receptors come from a man aged 25 to 40 with acute COVID-19.

The chain recombines TRBV7-9 with TRBJ2-3; 11 bases align to TRBD2. The CDR3 sequence is 15 residues long. CDR1 is SEHNR, CDR2 FQNEAQ, per germline (reference sequence). The V and J ends lost 2 bases and 4 bases, in that order; junction bases with no gene match: 2. CDR3 sequence reads: CASSLTGLAADTQYF. The CDR3 nucleotides read TGTGCCAGCAGCTTAACGGGACTAGCGGCAGATACGCAGTATTTT.

This clone was counted a few times. The chain combines TRBV27 with TRBJ2-2; D call uncertain. V was pared by 1 base and J by 3 bases, with 9 bases between. In germline, CDR1 is MNHEY, CDR2 SMNVEV (reference sequence). The CDR3 runs 15 residues. This chain's CDR3 is CASSLFPAHTGELFF. CDR3 bases: TGTGCCAGCAGTTTATTCCCCGCGCACACCGGGGAGCTGTTTTTT.

Only one count was recorded for this clone. The V call is TRBV11-3, the J call TRBJ2-3; TRBD2 is a possible D gene (6 bases). Per germline, CDR1 SGHNT and CDR2 YENEEA. Trimming removed 4 bases from V and 0 bases from J, with 11 bases in between. CDR3 length equals 15 residues. This chain's CDR3 is CASSYPGTSTDTQYF. CDR3 bases: TGTGCCAGCAGCTATCCCGGGACTAGCACAGATACGCAGTATTTT.